The entry below gives a single TCR beta chain sequence along with its context. The record originates from a study of T-cell memory formation after mild COVID-19. Using its own MiXCR run on the 5' RACE reads, TCRdb lists one record per CDR3 protein. The sample includes a few hundred thousand distinct CDR3 sequences, 15% to 20% of them seen just once. The receptor comes from a man in his late teens or twenties who had mild COVID-19 (a few samples of this study predate the infection). Cell type and time point are not known. The sequenced sample was PBMCs or a T cell subset sorted from them (not recorded which).

Here the CDR3 reads CASSLGDTQETQYF. CDR3 coding DNA: TGTGCCAGCAGCTTAGGGGACACCCAAGAGACCCAGTACTTC. The rearrangement joins TRBV7-3 to TRBJ2-5; D perhaps matches TRBD1 (6 bases). Germline CDR1 reads SGHTA; CDR2 reads FQGTGA. The V gene lost 2 bases and the J gene lost 1 base, with 8 bases spanning the gap. This CDR3 has 14 residues. Full variable domain (missing parts from reference TRBV7-3 and TRBJ2-5): GAGVSQTPSNKVTEKGKYVELRCDPISGHTALYWYRQSLGQGPEFLIYFQGTGAADDSGLPNDRFFAVRPEGSVSTLKIQRTERGDSAVYLCASSLGDTQETQYFGPGTRLLVL.